The text below deals with one T cell receptor beta chain. This record belongs to a study of T cell changes during pregnancy in multiple sclerosis. TCRdb's copy holds only in-frame clones and misses some; the assay was immunoSEQ multiplex PCR. The data show 46,000 or so clones, around 95% seen once. Germline trimming cut 8 bases from V and 6 bases from J; bases unmatched to any gene: 4. The CDR3 is 12 residues long. CDR1 MNHNY and CDR2 SVGAGI come from the germline V gene (reference sequence). The material sequenced was CD8+ T cells from peripheral blood mononuclear cells, taken after pregnancy. The V and J genes are TRBV6-6 and TRBJ2-4; 7 bases line up with TRBD1. This TCR derives from a female donor with multiple sclerosis, enrolled in a pregnancy study. CDR3 coding DNA: TGTGCCAGCGGGCCAGGGGGAAACATTCAGTACTTC. This gives the protein CASGPGGNIQYF.